These 28 T cell receptor beta chains were sequenced from one sample in a study of T cell responses to AZD1222 COVID-19 vaccine. Using immunoSEQ multiplex PCR, the repertoire was profiled, and TCRdb retains in-frame clones only, with some absent. The sample consists of around 130,000 clones, roughly 92% of them appearing once. Specimen: peripheral blood, collected 28 days after the second AZD1222 dose. Receptors originate from an adult who received the AZD1222 COVID-19 vaccine.

This chain links TRBV19 with TRBJ2-7, with TRBD1 matching 12 bases. J was trimmed by 6 bases and V by 5 bases; bases with no gene match: 5. CDR1 and CDR2 (germline): LNHDA, SQIVND (reference sequence). CDR3 length: 14 amino acids. CDR3 in DNA: TGTGCCAGTAGTGACCGGGACAGGGGGCGCGAGCAGTACTTC. This codes for CASSDRDRGREQYF. The whole variable domain, remainder taken from reference TRBV19 and TRBJ2-7, is DGGITQSPKYLFRKEGQNVTLSCEQNLNHDAMYWYRQDPGQGLRLIYYSQIVNDFQKGDIAEGYSVSREKKESFPLTVTSAQKNPTAFYLCASSDRDRGREQYFGPGTRLTVT.

The CDR3 loop is CASRIGVGYGYTF. The DNA of the CDR3 is TGTGCCAGCAGGATTGGCGTGGGCTATGGCTACACCTTC. V and J are TRBV5-4 and TRBJ1-2; D remains unclear. The germline V and J ends were trimmed by 5 bases and 4 bases, with 12 bases remaining between them. Germline assignment: CDR1 SGHNT and CDR2 YYREEE (reference sequence). CDR3 length equals 13 residues.

The chain is built from TRBV2 and TRBJ1-1; possible D gene TRBD1, 6 bases. V lost 4 bases and J 0 bases, leaving 12 bases between the germline ends. Germline values: CDR1 SNHLY, CDR2 FYNNEI. The CDR3 sequence is 15 residues long. CDR3 bases: TGTGCCAGCAGTGGAAAGGGACAACTGAACACTGAAGCTTTCTTT. This codes for CASSGKGQLNTEAFF.

The chain uses TRBV18 and TRBJ2-1; D remains ambiguous. There are 14 residues in the CDR3. The V end was cut by 2 bases, the J end by 9 bases, with 14 bases between. Looked up from germline, CDR1 is KGHSH and CDR2 is LQKENI. The CDR3: CASSPVETGGEQFF. The CDR3 DNA sequence: TGTGCCAGCTCACCAGTAGAAACCGGCGGTGAGCAGTTCTTC.

V gene TRBV15 combines with J gene TRBJ1-5, with 9 positions matching TRBD1. The CDR3 has 12 amino acids. The V and J ends lost 5 bases and 11 bases, in that order; junction bases with no gene match: 4. The germline V gene has CDR1 LNHNV and CDR2 YYDKDF (reference sequence). Written as DNA, the CDR3 is TGTGCCACCAGCTCGACAGGGGGGGCCCAGCATTTT. Translated: CATSSTGGAQHF.

The chain couples TRBV7-2 to TRBJ2-2; 7 nucleotides agree with TRBD2. V trimming: 1 base; J trimming: 5 bases; junction bases outside the gene matches: 1. This CDR3 spans 14 amino acids. Germline values: CDR1 SGHTA, CDR2 FQGNSA. CDR3 sequence: CASSLGLATGELFF. In DNA form, the CDR3 reads TGTGCCAGCAGCTTAGGACTAGCTACCGGGGAGCTGTTTTTT.

The chain uses TRBV19 and TRBJ1-5, with 8 bases matching TRBD1. The length of the CDR3 is 14 residues. Germline CDR1 reads LNHDA; CDR2 reads SQIVND (reference sequence). After removal of 5 bases from V and 6 bases from J, the junction contained 6 bases not matched to a gene. The CDR3: CASSVDRGSQPQHF. The CDR3 DNA reads TGTGCCAGTAGTGTCGACAGGGGATCTCAGCCCCAGCATTTT.

The V call is TRBV5-1, the J call TRBJ2-7; tentatively, D is TRBD1 or TRBD2 (5 bases each). In germline, CDR1 is SGHRS, CDR2 YFSETQ. The V gene lost 4 bases and the J gene lost 6 bases, with 8 bases spanning the gap. The CDR3 is 11 residues long. CDR3 protein: CASSVGTEQYF. CDR3 nucleotides: TGCGCCAGCAGCGTAGGGACCGAGCAGTACTTC.

The chain links TRBV19 to TRBJ1-5; no clear D gene. The germline gives CDR1 LNHDA, CDR2 SQIVND (reference sequence). Trimming left V 1 base short and J 7 bases short, with 11 bases between. The CDR3 extends over 14 amino acids. The CDR3 nucleotides read TGTGCCAGTAGTATAGGGGGAGACCCCCAGCCCCAGCATTTT. It yields the protein CASSIGGDPQPQHF.

The rearrangement links TRBV29-1 to TRBJ1-2, with unresolved D. V dropped 0 bases and J dropped 4 bases, with 12 bases sitting between them. The CDR3 has 14 amino acids. The V gene's germline CDR1 is SQVTM and CDR2 ANQGSEA. CDR3 DNA sequence: TGCAGCGTTGAAGATCGGCAGGCCGCCTATGGCTACACCTTC. Translation: CSVEDRQAAYGYTF.

This chain joins TRBV7-2 and TRBJ2-3; 14 bases map to TRBD2. After removal of 1 base from V and 3 bases from J, the junction contained 0 bases not matched to a gene. The CDR3 is 16 residues long. Germline V gives CDR1 SGHTA, CDR2 FQGNSA. CDR3 amino acids: CASSLGTSGGTDTQYF. CDR3 bases: TGTGCCAGCAGCTTAGGGACTAGCGGGGGGACAGATACGCAGTATTTT.

V usage is TRBV6-2 or TRBV6-3 and J usage is TRBJ1-3, with D hard to call. Trimming removed 0 bases at V and 3 bases at J, with 12 bases between. Germline values: CDR1 MNHEY, CDR2 SVGEGT. The CDR3 contains 16 residues. This chain's CDR3 is CASSYSGPVGGNTIYF. The DNA of the CDR3 is TGTGCCAGCAGTTACTCCGGTCCGGTGGGTGGAAACACCATATATTTT.

This clone has a single count. The V gene is TRBV18, the J gene TRBJ1-5; D not resolved. V was trimmed by 3 bases and J by 2 bases, leaving 11 bases between them. CDR3 size: 15 residues. Germline CDR1 and CDR2: KGHSH and LQKENI. CDR3 region: CASSPFEGGNQPQHF. The CDR3 coding sequence is TGTGCCAGCTCACCGTTTGAAGGCGGCAATCAGCCCCAGCATTTT.

The chain recombines TRBV11-3 with TRBJ1-4; 10 positions match TRBD1. V was pared by 4 bases and J by 7 bases, with 9 bases of the junction left unmatched. In germline, CDR1 is SGHNT, CDR2 YENEEA. CDR3 size: 16 residues. CDR3 residues: CASSSIMGQGTEKLFF. The DNA of the CDR3 is TGTGCCAGCAGCTCGATTATGGGACAGGGGACTGAAAAACTGTTTTTT.

This rearrangement joins TRBV6-2 or TRBV6-3 to TRBJ2-5; maybe TRBD2 (5 bases). The CDR3 has 13 residues. V gave up 6 bases and J gave up 2 bases, with 10 bases separating them. CDR1 is MNHEY and CDR2 is SVGEGT in the germline V gene. CDR3 nucleotide sequence: TGTGCCAGCAGCGGACTGAGGCAAGAGACCCAGTACTTC. Protein product: CASSGLRQETQYF.

CDR3 loop: CASSLGGTTDTQYF. CDR3 DNA sequence: TGTGCCAGCAGCTTGGGGGGGACCACAGATACGCAGTATTTT. The chain employs TRBV5-4 and TRBJ2-3; D may be TRBD1 or TRBD2 (5 bases each). Germline loops: CDR1 SGHNT, CDR2 YYREEE (reference sequence). The CDR3 has 14 residues. V gave up 0 bases and J gave up 2 bases, with 7 bases separating them.

This chain joins TRBV28 and TRBJ1-1; D gene uncertain. The CDR3 totals 13 residues. The V gene's germline CDR1 is MDHEN and CDR2 SYDVKM. V was clipped by 3 bases and J by 0 bases, with 5 bases between them. The CDR3 here is CASSLNMNTEAFF. The DNA of the CDR3 is TGTGCCAGCAGTTTGAATATGAACACTGAAGCTTTCTTT.

The chain has TRBV18 and TRBJ2-7; a weak D match, TRBD1 (5 bases). The V end was cut by 2 bases, the J end by 2 bases, with 16 bases between. This CDR3 has 16 amino acids. Germline-derived CDR1 and CDR2 are KGHSH and LQKENI. CDR3 nucleotides: TGTGCCAGCTCACCAGAGTTCAGGGTGTCGACCTACGAGCAGTACTTC. As protein: CASSPEFRVSTYEQYF.

This chain joins TRBV9 and TRBJ2-1, with 10 bases aligning to TRBD2. Looked up from germline, CDR1 is SGDLS and CDR2 is YYNGEE. The V gene end was trimmed by 0 bases and the J gene end by 8 bases; junction bases not matched to a gene: 5. This CDR3 has 15 amino acids. The CDR3 nucleotides are TGTGCCAGCAGCGTAGTGCTAGCGGGAGTGGATGAGCAGTTCTTC. This translates into CASSVVLAGVDEQFF. The entire variable domain, with the rest obtained from reference TRBV9 and TRBJ2-1, is as follows: DSGVTQTPKHLITATGQRVTLRCSPRSGDLSVYWYQQSLDQGLQFLIQYYNGEERAKGNILERFSAQQFPDLHSELNLSSLELGDSALYFCASSVVLAGVDEQFFGPGTRLTVL.

The CDR3 DNA sequence: TGCGCCAGCAGCCAAGATTGGATACAGGTCTCTGGAAACACCATATATTTT. It encodes CASSQDWIQVSGNTIYF. The chain uses TRBV4-3 and TRBJ1-3; D may be TRBD1 (5 bases). Looked up from germline, CDR1 is LGHNA and CDR2 is YSLEER. CDR3 size: 17 residues. Between the trimmed V and J ends, which lost 0 bases and 0 bases, there was a span of 12 bases.

V usage is TRBV12-3 or TRBV12-4 and J usage is TRBJ1-1; D may be TRBD1 (5 bases). CDR3 length equals 13 residues. V was shortened by 3 bases and J by 5 bases, with 10 bases between the two germline ends. CDR3 region: CASSFSGGTEAFF. The CDR3 DNA follows: TGTGCCAGCAGTTTTTCCGGGGGGACTGAAGCTTTCTTT.

This clone was counted a few times. This sequence joins TRBV7-2 and TRBJ2-1, with no clear D. The length of the CDR3 is 17 residues. Germline V gives CDR1 SGHTA, CDR2 FQGNSA. V lost 0 bases to trimming and J lost 1 base, with 13 bases between them. The CDR3, as DNA: TGTGCCAGCAGCTTAGCGCATCGGTGGCGGTCCTACAATGAGCAGTTCTTC. It is translated as CASSLAHRWRSYNEQFF.

This clone appeared once. The CDR3 DNA reads TGTGCCAGCATCCCAGGGGGATACTCTGGAAACACCATATATTTT. Encoded protein: CASIPGGYSGNTIYF. The gene calls are TRBV6-5 and TRBJ1-3; 7 nucleotides match TRBD1. Germline CDR1 MNHEY, CDR2 SVGAGI. This CDR3 contains 15 residues. V was clipped by 7 bases and J by 0 bases; unmatched bases: 6.

This sequence joins TRBV6-5 and TRBJ2-7; perhaps TRBD1 as D (5 bases). This CDR3 has 13 amino acids. Germline CDR1 is MNHEY and CDR2 is SVGAGI. V lost 3 bases, J lost 4 bases, and 10 bases lay in between. CDR3 nucleotides: TGTGCCAGCAGTTATTATAAGGGGTACGAGCAGTACTTC. The encoded protein is CASSYYKGYEQYF.

The genes are TRBV15 and TRBJ2-1, with D hard to call. With 6 bases removed from V and 0 bases from J, the gap between germline ends came to 6 bases. The CDR3 sequence is 13 residues long. CDR1 is LNHNV and CDR2 is YYDKDF in the germline V gene (reference sequence). This CDR3 reads CATRPGSYNEQFF. CDR3 DNA sequence: TGTGCCACCAGGCCGGGCTCCTACAATGAGCAGTTCTTC.

The chain employs TRBV20-1 and TRBJ2-3; TRBD2 aligns across 13 bases. Germline loops: CDR1 DFQATT, CDR2 SNEGSKA (reference sequence). Trimming at V came to 3 bases and at J to 6 bases, leaving 9 bases not matched to a gene. The length of the CDR3 is 16 residues. The CDR3 DNA is TGCAGTGCTAGTTCTGGGACTAGCGGGATCTCTGATACGCAGTATTTT. Translated, it gives CSASSGTSGISDTQYF.

The chain has TRBV19 and TRBJ1-3, with D unclear. The CDR3 runs to 15 residues. The V gene lost 3 bases and the J gene lost 4 bases, with 13 bases spanning the gap. Per germline, CDR1 LNHDA and CDR2 SQIVND (reference sequence). CDR3 nucleotides: TGTGCCAGTAGTATTATCGGCATTCCGGGAAACACCATATATTTT. As protein: CASSIIGIPGNTIYF.

This rearrangement joins TRBV30 to TRBJ2-2; 9 nucleotides line up with TRBD2. The ends lost 1 base at V and 5 bases at J; junction bases unmatched: 5. CDR3 length: 15 residues. CDR1 is GTSNPN, CDR2 SVGIG, per germline (reference sequence). The CDR3 DNA reads TGTGCCTGGAGTGGCGGGGGGGCCTTGACCGGGGAGCTGTTTTTT. It codes for CAWSGGGALTGELFF.